This TCR beta chain came from a study of early T cells in non-severe SARS-CoV-2 infection. The CDR3 sequence is 12 residues long. Germline assignment: CDR1 MGHDK and CDR2 SYGVNS. The V gene lost 7 bases and the J gene lost 4 bases, with 8 bases spanning the gap. TCRdb processed the 5' RACE reads anew with MiXCR; each CDR3 protein has one entry. The table records some 66,000 distinct CDR3 sequences, around 12% of them present only once. This clonotype was found a few times. This TCR was sampled from an adult who was a healthcare worker with PCR-confirmed SARS-CoV-2 infection or an uninfected control (not recorded which). The sequencing sample was made of whole blood. V usage is TRBV25-1 and J usage is TRBJ2-1; D gene ambiguous. The CDR3 DNA reads TGTGCCAGCAAGGACCAGTACAATGAGCAGTTCTTC. Encoded protein: CASKDQYNEQFF.